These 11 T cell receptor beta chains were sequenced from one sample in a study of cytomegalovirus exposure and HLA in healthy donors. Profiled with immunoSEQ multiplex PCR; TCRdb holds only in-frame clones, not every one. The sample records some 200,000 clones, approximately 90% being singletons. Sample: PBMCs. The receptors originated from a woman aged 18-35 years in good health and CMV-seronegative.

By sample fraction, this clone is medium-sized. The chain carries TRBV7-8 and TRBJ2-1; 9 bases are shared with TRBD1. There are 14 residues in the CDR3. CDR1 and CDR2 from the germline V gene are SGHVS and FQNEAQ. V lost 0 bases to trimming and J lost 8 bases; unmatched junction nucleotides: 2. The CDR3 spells CASSLAGQGHEQFF. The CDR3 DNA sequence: TGTGCCAGCAGCTTAGCGGGACAGGGACATGAGCAGTTCTTC.

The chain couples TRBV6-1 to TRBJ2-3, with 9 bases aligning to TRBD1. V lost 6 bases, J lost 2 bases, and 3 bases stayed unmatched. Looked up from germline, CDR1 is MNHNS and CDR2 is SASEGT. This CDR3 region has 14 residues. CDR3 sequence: CASRGDRDTDTQYF. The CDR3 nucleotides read TGTGCCAGCAGGGGGGACAGGGACACAGATACGCAGTATTTT.

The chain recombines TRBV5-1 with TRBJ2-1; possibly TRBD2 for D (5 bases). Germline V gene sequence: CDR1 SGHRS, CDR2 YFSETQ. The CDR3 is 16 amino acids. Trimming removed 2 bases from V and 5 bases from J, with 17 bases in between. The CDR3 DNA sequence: TGCGCCAGCAGCTTCTACCGGGTAGCGACGAACAATGAGCAGTTCTTC. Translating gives CASSFYRVATNNEQFF.

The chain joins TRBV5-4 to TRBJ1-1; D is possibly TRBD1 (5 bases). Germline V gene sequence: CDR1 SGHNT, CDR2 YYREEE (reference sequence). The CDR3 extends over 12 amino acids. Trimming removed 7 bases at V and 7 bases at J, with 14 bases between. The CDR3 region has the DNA TGTGCCAGCCAGTACGGGGGACTTGAAGCTTTCTTT. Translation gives CASQYGGLEAFF. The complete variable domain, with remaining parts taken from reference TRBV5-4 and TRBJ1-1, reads ETGVTQSPTHLIKTRGQQVTLRCSSQSGHNTVSWYQQALGQGPQFIFQYYREEENGRGNFPPRFSGLQFPNYSSELNVNALELDDSALYLCASQYGGLEAFFGQGTRLTVV.

The CDR3 nucleotides are TGCGCCAGCAGCTTGGGCGGGGGCGCGGGACCGTACGAGCAGTACTTC. Its protein product is CASSLGGGAGPYEQYF. V usage is TRBV5-1 and J usage is TRBJ2-7; maybe TRBD2 (7 bases). The V end lost 0 bases, the J end lost 4 bases, and 17 bases lay between the germline ends. The CDR3 has 16 amino acids. Germline V gene data show CDR1 as SGHRS and CDR2 as YFSETQ.

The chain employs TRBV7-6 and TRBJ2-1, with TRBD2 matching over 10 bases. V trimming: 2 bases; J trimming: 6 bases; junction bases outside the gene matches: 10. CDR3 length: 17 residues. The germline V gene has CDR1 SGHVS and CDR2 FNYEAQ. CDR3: CASSLLSSGSAVNEQFF. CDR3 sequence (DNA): TGTGCCAGCAGCTTATTGTCTAGCGGGAGTGCGGTCAATGAGCAGTTCTTC.

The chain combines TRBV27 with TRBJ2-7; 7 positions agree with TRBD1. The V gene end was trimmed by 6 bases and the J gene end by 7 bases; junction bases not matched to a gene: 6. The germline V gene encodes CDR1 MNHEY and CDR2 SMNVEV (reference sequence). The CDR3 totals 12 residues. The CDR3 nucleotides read TGTGCCAGCAGCCCAGGGGGTGGGGAGCAGTACTTC. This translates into CASSPGGGEQYF.

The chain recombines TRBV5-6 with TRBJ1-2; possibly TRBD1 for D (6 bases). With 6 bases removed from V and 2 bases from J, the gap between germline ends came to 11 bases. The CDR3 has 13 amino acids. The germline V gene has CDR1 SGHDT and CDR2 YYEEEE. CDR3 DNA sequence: TGTGCCAGCACCCCCGACAGGAACTATGGCTACACCTTC. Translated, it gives CASTPDRNYGYTF. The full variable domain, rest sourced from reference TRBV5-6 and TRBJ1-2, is DAGVTQSPTHLIKTRGQQVTLRCSPKSGHDTVSWYQQALGQGPQFIFQYYEEEERQRGNFPDRFSGHQFPNYSSELNVNALLLGDSALYLCASTPDRNYGYTFGSGTRLTVV.

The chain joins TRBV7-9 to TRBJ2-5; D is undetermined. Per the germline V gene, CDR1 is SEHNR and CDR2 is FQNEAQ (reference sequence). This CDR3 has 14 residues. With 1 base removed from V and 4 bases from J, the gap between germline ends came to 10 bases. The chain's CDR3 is CASSLDQIGETQYF. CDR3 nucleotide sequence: TGTGCCAGCAGCTTAGACCAAATCGGAGAGACCCAGTACTTC.

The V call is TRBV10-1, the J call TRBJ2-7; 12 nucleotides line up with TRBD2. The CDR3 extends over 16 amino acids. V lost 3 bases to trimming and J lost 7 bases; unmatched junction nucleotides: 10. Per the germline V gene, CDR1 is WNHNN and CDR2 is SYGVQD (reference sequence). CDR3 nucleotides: TGCGCCAGCAGTGATCTAGCGGGAGGGCTTCCTGGGGAGCAGTACTTC. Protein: CASSDLAGGLPGEQYF.

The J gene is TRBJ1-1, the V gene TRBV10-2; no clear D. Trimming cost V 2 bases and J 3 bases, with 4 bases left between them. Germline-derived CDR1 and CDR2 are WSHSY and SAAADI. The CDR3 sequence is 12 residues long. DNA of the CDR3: TGCGCCAGCAGTGAGGTAGACACTGAAGCTTTCTTT. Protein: CASSEVDTEAFF.